This T cell receptor beta chain was recorded in a study of T cell responses to AZD1222 COVID-19 vaccine. A word on this clone: Its specificity is not known.

Findings and caveats of the study: Spike-specific TCR breadth and depth went up after people got two AZD1222 doses. At baseline, seropositivity was found in only a handful of AZD1222 recipients.

This table comes from immunoSEQ multiplex PCR, and its TCRdb copy is limited to in-frame clones, with some not included. The sample includes over 100,000 clones, about nine tenths of them seen just once. Trimming shortened V by 0 bases and J by 0 bases, and 9 bases separated the two germline ends. The germline CDR1 and CDR2 sequences are LGHNA and YSLEER. The CDR3 totals 16 residues. This sample comprised peripheral blood, obtained on day 0 of AZD1222 vaccination. This sequence originates from an adult in good health. The chain is built from TRBV4-3 and TRBJ1-3; no clear D gene. The CDR3 DNA reads as TGCGCCAGCAGCCAAGAGGTAACGATCTCTGGAAACACCATATATTTT. Its translation is CASSQEVTISGNTIYF.